This T cell receptor beta chain is drawn from a study of blood T cells in healthy people across ages. Study-wide points: The study found more naive CD4+ cells and higher diversity in long-lived than aged donors. Getting older went along with TCR beta diversity per million T cells dropping roughly linearly.

Unmatched junction bases numbered 15, after V lost 5 bases and J lost 3 bases. The V gene's germline CDR1 is MDHEN and CDR2 SYDVKM. The CDR3 length is 19 residues. Healthy individuals of Caucasian origin from Russia, aged about 6 to 100, served as donors. Researchers collected approximately 9.9 milliliters of peripheral blood from every single donor. Together with a sample-barcoded 5' primer, a J-beta primer mix was included in a second PCR lasting roughly 6 to 12 cycles. Each CDR3 protein is one row after TCRdb ran MiXCR on the 5' RACE reads. This table has about 1.8 million distinct CDR3 sequences, about 50% appearing once. For this clonotype: Its antigen is not known.

The chain is built from TRBV28 and TRBJ1-6, with 8 bases aligning to TRBD1. The sequence derives from a woman between 35 and 50 years old in good health. Sequencing used blood. The DNA for the CDR3 is TGTGCCAGCAGTCTAGTTTACGCCGAACAGGGGGACTATAATTCACCCCTCCACTTT. Translating gives CASSLVYAEQGDYNSPLHF. Using reference TRBV28 and TRBJ1-6 for the parts outside the CDR3, the full variable domain is DVKVTQSSRYLVKRTGEKVFLECVQDMDHENMFWYRQDPGLGLRLIYFSYDVKMKEKGDIPEGYSVSREKKERFSLILESASTNQTSMYLCASSLVYAEQGDYNSPLHFGNGTRLTVT.